This T cell receptor (beta chain) is drawn from a study of OX40 agonist ivuxolimab in advanced cancers. Study-level information: Patients were given ivuxolimab, an antibody that agonizes OX40 (CD134).

Study-wide results and limits: Still undetermined is the antigen specificity of the expanded peripheral T cells. CD4+ and CD8+ blood T cells expanded clonally by week 6 at 0.1 to 3.0 mg/kg.

In this sample, this clone turned up once. Its antigen is still unknown. Exclusion of a patient followed from autoimmune disease history or systemic immunosuppression. Produced via immunoSEQ multiplex PCR; TCRdb's table is partial and in-frame only. This sample yields about 84,000 clones, of which about 94% are seen a single time; 9.5% to 11% belongs to the top ten. CDR1 is LNHDA and CDR2 is SQIVND in the germline V gene (reference sequence). The length of the CDR3 is 14 residues. Trimming shortened V by 3 bases and J by 5 bases, and 14 bases separated the two germline ends. V usage is TRBV19 and J usage is TRBJ2-7; a weak D match, TRBD1 (7 bases). The source material was CD4+ or CD8+ T cells sorted from blood, sampled in a trial of the OX40 agonist ivuxolimab. The source of this sequence is an adult with an advanced solid tumor such as melanoma, head and neck, liver or kidney cancer. CDR3 in amino acids: CASSIGGGADEQYF. In nucleotides, the CDR3 is TGTGCCAGTAGTATCGGAGGGGGCGCGGACGAGCAGTACTTC.